These T cell receptor beta chains were read from a single sample in a study of T cell changes during pregnancy in multiple sclerosis. TCRdb's copy holds only in-frame clones and misses some; the assay was immunoSEQ multiplex PCR. Of about 65,000 clones in the sample, 85% to 95% are singletons; the top ten hold approximately 3%. Sequenced material: CD8+ T cells from peripheral blood mononuclear cells, taken in the third trimester of pregnancy. The receptors were sampled from a female donor in good health, enrolled as a control in a pregnancy study. Both conserved end residues are part of each CDR3. D genes are given only for firm matches. The size field is filled for only some rows; it gives once, few, many or a size class.

abundance,v_gene,d_gene,j_gene,CDR3nt,CDR3aa
NA,TRBV29-1,NA,TRBJ1-1,TGCAGCGTTGATGAGGCCAGATACACTGAAGCTTTCTTT,CSVDEARYTEAFF
NA,TRBV7-3,NA,TRBJ2-2,TGTGCCAGCAGCTTCGCGAACACCGGGGAGCTGTTTTTT,CASSFANTGELFF
NA,TRBV7-8,NA,TRBJ2-1,TGTGCCAGCAGCTTTTTTTCTAGTGGCAACAATGAGCAGTTCTTC,CASSFFSSGNNEQFF
NA,TRBV7-8,NA,TRBJ1-6,TGTGCCAGCACCTCCGCGTTGGTCCTTGACTCCTATAATTCACCCCTCCACTTT,CASTSALVLDSYNSPLHF
NA,TRBV7-9,TRBD2,TRBJ2-1,TGTGCCAGCAGCTTAACGCGGGGGTCTTACAATGAGCAGTTCTTC,CASSLTRGSYNEQFF
few,TRBV15,NA,TRBJ2-3,TGTGCCACCAGCTATACAGGGTTTGCAGATACGCAGTATTTT,CATSYTGFADTQYF
NA,TRBV11-1,NA,TRBJ1-1,TGTGCCAGCAGCTTAGTTTTAAGAGGCACTGAAGCTTTCTTT,CASSLVLRGTEAFF
NA,TRBV11-1,TRBD2,TRBJ2-1,TGTGCCAGCAGCTTAGGCGGGGGGGGAGACAATGAGCAGTTCTTC,CASSLGGGGDNEQFF
few,TRBV9,NA,TRBJ1-1,TGTGCCAGCAGCGTAGACAGTGGAACTGAAGCTTTCTTT,CASSVDSGTEAFF
NA,TRBV7-9,NA,TRBJ2-1,TGTGCCAGCAGGTCACAAGACAGTCCGAACTACAATGAGCAGTTCTTC,CASRSQDSPNYNEQFF
NA,TRBV10-3,NA,TRBJ1-6,TGTGCCATCAGTGAGTCTGTACACACGGGGATGTATAATTCACCCCTCCACTTT,CAISESVHTGMYNSPLHF
NA,TRBV9,TRBD1,TRBJ1-1,TGTGCCAGCAGCGTGGGGACAGGGACGTTGAGCACTGAAGCTTTCTTT,CASSVGTGTLSTEAFF
NA,TRBV30,NA,TRBJ2-7,TGTGCCTGGAGAGGGGATACAGTGTTCTCCTACGAGCAGTACTTC,CAWRGDTVFSYEQYF
once,TRBV13,TRBD1,TRBJ2-7,TGTGCCAGCAGCGTCCACACAGGGGGCGAGCAGTACTTC,CASSVHTGGEQYF
NA,TRBV7-9,NA,TRBJ1-6,TGTGCCAGCAGCTCCGGGGGTAATTCACCCCTCCACTTT,CASSSGGNSPLHF
NA,TRBV4-3,TRBD1,TRBJ1-1,TGCGCCAGCAGCCAAGAGAAGGCGGACAGGGGTCTGAACACTGAAGCTTTCTTT,CASSQEKADRGLNTEAFF
NA,TRBV4-2,NA,TRBJ2-5,TGTGCCAGCAGCCAAGACGGAGGGGGCGACGAGACCCAGTACTTC,CASSQDGGGDETQYF
NA,TRBV7-9,NA,TRBJ2-7,TGTGCCAGCAGCCAATCTCCCACCTCTAGCGAGCAGTACTTC,CASSQSPTSSEQYF
NA,TRBV19,NA,TRBJ1-1,TGTGCCAGTAGCCCCCCGGAGCAGGGCGAGAGCACTGAAGCTTTCTTT,CASSPPEQGESTEAFF
NA,TRBV27,TRBD2,TRBJ2-2,TGTGCCAGCAGTTTATCGGGGGGGGTCACCGGGGAGCTGTTTTTT,CASSLSGGVTGELFF
NA,TRBV4-3,NA,TRBJ1-4,TGCGCCAGCAGCCAAGGCAGGGGTGAAAAACTGTTTTTT,CASSQGRGEKLFF
once,TRBV7-2,NA,TRBJ1-1,TGTGCCAGCAGCTTAGTGGGGGGAACCTACACTGAAGCTTTCTTT,CASSLVGGTYTEAFF
NA,TRBV7-2,TRBD1,TRBJ1-2,TGTGCCAGCAGCTTAGGGACAGGGGACCCGTATGGCTACACCTTC,CASSLGTGDPYGYTF